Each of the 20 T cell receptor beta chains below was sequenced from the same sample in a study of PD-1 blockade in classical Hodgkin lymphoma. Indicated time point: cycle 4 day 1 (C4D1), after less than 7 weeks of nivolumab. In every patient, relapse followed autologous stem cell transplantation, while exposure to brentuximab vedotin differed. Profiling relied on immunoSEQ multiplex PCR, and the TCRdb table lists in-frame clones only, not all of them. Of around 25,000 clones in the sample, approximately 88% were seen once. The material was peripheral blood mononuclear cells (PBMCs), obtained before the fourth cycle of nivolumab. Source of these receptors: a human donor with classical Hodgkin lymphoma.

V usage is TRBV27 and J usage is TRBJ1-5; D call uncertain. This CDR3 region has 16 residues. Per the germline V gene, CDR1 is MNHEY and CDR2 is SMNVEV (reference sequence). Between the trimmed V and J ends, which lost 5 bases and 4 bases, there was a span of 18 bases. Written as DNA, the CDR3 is TGTGCCAGCAGTCTATTTGCTGGCATTAATAATCAGCCCCAGCATTTT. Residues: CASSLFAGINNQPQHF.

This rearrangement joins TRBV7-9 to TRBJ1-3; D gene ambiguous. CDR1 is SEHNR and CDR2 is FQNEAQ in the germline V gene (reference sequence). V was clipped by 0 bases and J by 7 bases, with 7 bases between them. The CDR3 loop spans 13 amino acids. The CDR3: CASSLANGNTIYF. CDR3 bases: TGTGCCAGCAGCTTAGCAAATGGGAACACCATATATTTT. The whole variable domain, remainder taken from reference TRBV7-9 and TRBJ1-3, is DTGVSQNPRHKITKRGQNVTFRCDPISEHNRLYWYRQTLGQGPEFLTYFQNEAQLEKSRLLSDRFSAERPKGSFSTLEIQRTEQGDSAMYLCASSLANGNTIYFGEGSWLTVV.

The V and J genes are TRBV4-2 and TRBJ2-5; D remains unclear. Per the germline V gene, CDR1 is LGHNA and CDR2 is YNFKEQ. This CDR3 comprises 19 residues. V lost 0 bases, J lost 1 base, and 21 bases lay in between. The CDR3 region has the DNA TGTGCCAGCAGCCAAGATGGTTGGGATGTTCGGTGGGTCCAAGAGACCCAGTACTTC. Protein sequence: CASSQDGWDVRWVQETQYF.

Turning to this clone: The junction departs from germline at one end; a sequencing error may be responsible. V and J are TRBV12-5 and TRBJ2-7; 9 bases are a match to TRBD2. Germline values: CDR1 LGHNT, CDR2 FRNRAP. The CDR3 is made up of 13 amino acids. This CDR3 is CASGLVGTSRRFF. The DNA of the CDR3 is TGTGCTAGTGGTTTGGTAGGGACTAGCAGGAGATTCTTC. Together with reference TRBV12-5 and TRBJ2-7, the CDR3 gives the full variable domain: DARVTQTPRHKVTEMGQEVTMRCQPILGHNTVFWYRQTMMQGLELLAYFRNRAPLDDSGMPKDRFSAEMPDATLATLKIQPSEPRDSAVYFCASGLVGTSRRFFGPGTRLTVT.

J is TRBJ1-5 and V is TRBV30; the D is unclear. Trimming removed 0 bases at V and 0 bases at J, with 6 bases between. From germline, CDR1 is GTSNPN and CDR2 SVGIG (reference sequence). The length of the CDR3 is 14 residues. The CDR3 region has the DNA TGTGCCTGGAGTGTACTTTATAGCAATCAGCCCCAGCATTTT. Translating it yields CAWSVLYSNQPQHF.

CDR3 sequence: CASSIEDRPYNEQFF. The DNA of the CDR3 is TGTGCCAGTAGTATAGAGGACAGGCCCTACAATGAGCAGTTCTTC. The chain couples TRBV19 to TRBJ2-1; TRBD1 aligns across 7 bases. Germline V gene sequence: CDR1 LNHDA, CDR2 SQIVND (reference sequence). The CDR3 extends over 15 amino acids. The ends lost 0 bases at V and 2 bases at J; junction bases unmatched: 1.

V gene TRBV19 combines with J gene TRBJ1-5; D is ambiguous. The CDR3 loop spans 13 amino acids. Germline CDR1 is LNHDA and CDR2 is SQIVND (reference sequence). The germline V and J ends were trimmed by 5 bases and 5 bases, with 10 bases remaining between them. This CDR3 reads CASSSSLYQPQHF. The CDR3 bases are TGTGCCAGTAGTTCAAGTTTGTATCAGCCCCAGCATTTT. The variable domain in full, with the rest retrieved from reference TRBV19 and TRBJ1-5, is DGGITQSPKYLFRKEGQNVTLSCEQNLNHDAMYWYRQDPGQGLRLIYYSQIVNDFQKGDIAEGYSVSREKKESFPLTVTSAQKNPTAFYLCASSSSLYQPQHFGDGTRLSIL.

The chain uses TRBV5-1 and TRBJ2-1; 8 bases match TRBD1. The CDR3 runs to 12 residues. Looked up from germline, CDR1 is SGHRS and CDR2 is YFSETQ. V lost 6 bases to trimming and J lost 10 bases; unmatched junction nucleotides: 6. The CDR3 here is CASTLTGVEQFF. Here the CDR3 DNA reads TGCGCCAGCACCCTGACAGGGGTAGAGCAGTTCTTC.

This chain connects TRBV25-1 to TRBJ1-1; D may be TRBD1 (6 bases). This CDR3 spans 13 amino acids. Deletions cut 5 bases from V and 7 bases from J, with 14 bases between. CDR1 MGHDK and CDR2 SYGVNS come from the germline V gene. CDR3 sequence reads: CASSSSEGGEAFF. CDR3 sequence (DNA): TGTGCCAGCAGTTCGTCTGAGGGGGGTGAAGCTTTCTTT.

CDR3 region: CASSQKTGAGHEQFF. DNA of the CDR3: TGTGCCAGCAGTCAGAAGACAGGGGCGGGCCATGAGCAGTTCTTC. The V gene is TRBV6-4, the J gene TRBJ2-1; TRBD1 matches at 8 bases. V shed 5 bases and J 8 bases; nucleotides not matched to a gene: 11. CDR1 and CDR2 from the germline V gene are MRHNA and SNTAGT. The CDR3 has 15 residues.

This CDR3 is CAWRDRGHDGYTF. In DNA form, the CDR3 reads TGTGCCTGGAGGGACAGGGGGCACGATGGCTACACCTTC. The chain employs TRBV30 and TRBJ1-2, with 11 bases lining up with TRBD1. The germline gives CDR1 GTSNPN, CDR2 SVGIG (reference sequence). V shed 3 bases and J 6 bases; nucleotides not matched to a gene: 3. The CDR3 sequence is 13 residues long.

The CDR3 loop is CASSIGILDRDITDTQYF. For the CDR3, the DNA is TGTGCCAGTAGTATAGGGATACTTGACAGGGACATAACAGATACGCAGTATTTT. The rearrangement links TRBV19 to TRBJ2-3; 7 nucleotides match TRBD1. The CDR3 spans 18 residues. J was trimmed by 3 bases and V by 1 base; bases with no gene match: 13. Germline CDR1 is LNHDA and CDR2 is SQIVND (reference sequence). The variable domain in full, with the rest retrieved from reference TRBV19 and TRBJ2-3, is DGGITQSPKYLFRKEGQNVTLSCEQNLNHDAMYWYRQDPGQGLRLIYYSQIVNDFQKGDIAEGYSVSREKKESFPLTVTSAQKNPTAFYLCASSIGILDRDITDTQYFGPGTRLTVL.

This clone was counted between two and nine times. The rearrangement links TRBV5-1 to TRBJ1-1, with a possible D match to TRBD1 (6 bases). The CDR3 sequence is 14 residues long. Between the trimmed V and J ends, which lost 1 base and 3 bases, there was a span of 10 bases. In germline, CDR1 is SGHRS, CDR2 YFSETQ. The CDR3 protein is CASSLTGRDTEAFF. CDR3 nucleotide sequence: TGCGCCAGCAGCTTGACAGGGAGGGACACTGAAGCTTTCTTT.

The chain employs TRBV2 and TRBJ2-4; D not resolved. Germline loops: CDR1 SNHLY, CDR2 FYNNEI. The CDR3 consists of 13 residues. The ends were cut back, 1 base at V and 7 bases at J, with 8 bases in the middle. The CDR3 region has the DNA TGTGCCAGCAGTGAAGGTTCCTGGAACATTCAGTACTTC. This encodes CASSEGSWNIQYF. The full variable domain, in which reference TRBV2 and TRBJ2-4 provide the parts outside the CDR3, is EPEVTQTPSHQVTQMGQEVILRCVPISNHLYFYWYRQILGQKVEFLVSFYNNEISEKSEIFDDQFSVERPDGSNFTLKIRSTKLEDSAMYFCASSEGSWNIQYFGAGTRLSVL.

The CDR3, as DNA: TGTGCCAGCAGCCCATGGTCCACTGGCGAGACCCAGTACTTC. This gives the protein CASSPWSTGETQYF. The chain uses TRBV5-5 and TRBJ2-5; no clear D. V was clipped by 4 bases and J by 5 bases, with 15 bases between them. This CDR3 region has 14 residues. Germline CDR1 and CDR2: SGHKS and YYEKEE (reference sequence).

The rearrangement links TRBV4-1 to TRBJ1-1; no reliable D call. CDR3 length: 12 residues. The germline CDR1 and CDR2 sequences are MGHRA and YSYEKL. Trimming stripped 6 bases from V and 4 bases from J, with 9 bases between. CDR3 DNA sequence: TGCGCCAGCAGGAGGGAGGGCACTGAAGCTTTCTTT. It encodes CASRREGTEAFF.

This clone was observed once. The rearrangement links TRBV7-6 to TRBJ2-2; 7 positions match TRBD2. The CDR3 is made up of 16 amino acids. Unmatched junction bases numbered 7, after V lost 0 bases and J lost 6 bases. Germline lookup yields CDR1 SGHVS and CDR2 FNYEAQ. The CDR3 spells CASSLARAGWPGELFF. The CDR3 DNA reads TGTGCCAGCAGCTTAGCGCGAGCGGGGTGGCCCGGGGAGCTGTTTTTT.

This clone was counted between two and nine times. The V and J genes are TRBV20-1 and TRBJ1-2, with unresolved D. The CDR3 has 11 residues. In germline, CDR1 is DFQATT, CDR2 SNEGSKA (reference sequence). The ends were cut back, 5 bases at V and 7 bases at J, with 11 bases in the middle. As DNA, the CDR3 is TGCAGTGCTCCACGGGAGGGTGGCTACACCTTC. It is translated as CSAPREGGYTF.

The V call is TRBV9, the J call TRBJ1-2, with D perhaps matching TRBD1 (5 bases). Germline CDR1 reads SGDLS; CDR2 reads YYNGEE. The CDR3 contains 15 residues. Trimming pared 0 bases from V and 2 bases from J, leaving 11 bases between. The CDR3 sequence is CASSVGDAGNYGYTF. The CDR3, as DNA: TGTGCCAGCAGCGTAGGGGACGCAGGAAACTATGGCTACACCTTC.

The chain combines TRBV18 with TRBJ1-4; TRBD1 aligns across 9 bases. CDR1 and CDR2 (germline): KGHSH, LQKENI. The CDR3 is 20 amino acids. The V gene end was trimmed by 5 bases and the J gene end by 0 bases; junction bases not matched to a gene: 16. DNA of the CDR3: TGTGCCAGCTCATTCCAACCCCCAGGACAGGGGAGCGCAACTAATGAAAAACTGTTTTTT. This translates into CASSFQPPGQGSATNEKLFF.